Listed below are T cell receptor beta chains from one sample, sequenced in a study of blood T cell repertoires in COVID-19. The method was immunoSEQ multiplex PCR; TCRdb's version includes in-frame clones alone and lacks a portion of them. The top ten hold about 8.4% of the sample, which has hundreds of thousands of clones, 89% seen once. Sequenced input: PBMCs or T cells enriched from blood (not recorded which). Receptor source: a woman in her thirties who had recovered from COVID-19. CDR3s include the opening cysteine and the closing phenylalanine or tryptophan. Each record gives: D gene, clone size, J gene, V gene, CDR3 protein, CDR3 DNA. The D gene is left open where the match is weak. Size is omitted from some rows. Given values are once, few, many or a class for expanded clones.

D: NA; size: NA; J: TRBJ1-5; V: TRBV7-2; CDR3: CASSLGSGLNQPQHF; DNA: TGTGCCAGCAGCTTAGGGTCAGGGCTCAATCAGCCCCAGCATTTT
D: NA; size: NA; J: TRBJ1-1; V: TRBV2; CDR3: CASILYAGDTEAFF; DNA: TGTGCCAGCATTCTTTACGCGGGGGACACTGAAGCTTTCTTT
D: NA; size: NA; J: TRBJ2-2; V: TRBV14; CDR3: CASSQSGLVTGELFF; DNA: TGTGCCAGCAGCCAATCGGGACTGGTAACCGGGGAGCTGTTTTTT
D: TRBD1; size: NA; J: TRBJ2-2; V: TRBV6-4; CDR3: CASPAPGQENTGELFF; DNA: TGTGCCAGCCCTGCGCCGGGACAGGAAAACACCGGGGAGCTGTTTTTT
D: TRBD1; size: NA; J: TRBJ2-7; V: TRBV19; CDR3: CASAEQGQVGEQYF; DNA: TGTGCCAGCGCAGAACAGGGGCAGGTGGGAGAGCAGTACTTC
D: NA; size: NA; J: TRBJ2-6; V: TRBV5-6; CDR3: CASSRRGLTRSGANVLTF; DNA: TGTGCCAGCAGCCGGAGGGGCTTAACCCGCTCTGGGGCCAACGTCCTGACTTTC
D: TRBD1; size: NA; J: TRBJ1-2; V: TRBV28; CDR3: CASRRQGVVGGYTF; DNA: TGTGCCAGCAGGCGACAGGGGGTTGTAGGAGGCTACACCTTC
D: NA; size: NA; J: TRBJ2-2; V: TRBV6-5; CDR3: CASSYRVNTGELFF; DNA: TGTGCCAGCAGTTATCGAGTGAACACCGGGGAGCTGTTTTTT
D: TRBD1; size: NA; J: TRBJ1-4; V: TRBV27; CDR3: CASRGQSDIWATNEKLFF; DNA: TGTGCCAGCAGGGGACAGTCGGACATTTGGGCAACTAATGAAAAACTGTTTTTT
D: NA; size: NA; J: TRBJ1-2; V: TRBV27; CDR3: CASSLLPGDYGYTF; DNA: TGTGCCAGCAGTTTGTTACCGGGGGACTATGGCTACACCTTC
D: TRBD1; size: NA; J: TRBJ1-1; V: TRBV7-3; CDR3: CASSLGTGASTEAFF; DNA: TGTGCCAGCAGCTTAGGGACAGGAGCAAGTACTGAAGCTTTCTTT
D: NA; size: NA; J: TRBJ1-2; V: TRBV7-9; CDR3: CASSLGSIPNYGYTF; DNA: TGTGCCAGCAGCTTAGGGAGTATTCCTAACTATGGCTACACCTTC
D: NA; size: NA; J: TRBJ1-4; V: TRBV18; CDR3: CASSPAASTNEKLFF; DNA: TGTGCCAGCTCCCCCGCGGCGTCAACTAATGAAAAACTGTTTTTT
D: TRBD1; size: NA; J: TRBJ2-7; V: TRBV2; CDR3: CASSEIGQGVHSYEQYF; DNA: TGTGCCAGCAGTGAAATCGGGCAGGGGGTCCACTCCTACGAGCAGTACTTC
D: TRBD1; size: few; J: TRBJ2-7; V: TRBV4-1; CDR3: CASSQGGGQFNEQYF; DNA: TGCGCCAGCAGCCAAGGTGGGGGACAGTTCAACGAGCAGTACTTC
D: TRBD1; size: NA; J: TRBJ2-1; V: TRBV19; CDR3: CASTGDRLQFF; DNA: TGTGCCAGTACCGGGGACAGGTTGCAGTTCTTC